Detailed here is one T cell receptor beta chain. The sample is drawn from a study of CD8 T cells in Susac syndrome. cDNA came from around 0.5 to 1 ug RNA primed by random hexamers. It was immunoSEQ multiplex PCR that amplified TCR beta CDR3 across 54 Vbeta and 13 Jbeta. Using its own MiXCR run on the immunoSEQ multiplex PCR reads, TCRdb lists one record per CDR3 protein. The repertoire holds some 300,000 distinct CDR3 sequences, with 75% to 90% as singletons. The patients serving as multiple sclerosis controls were treatment-naive. They had stable or active relapsing-remitting disease and fulfilled revised McDonald criteria. TEMRA cells were FACS-enriched, while CD8+ and CD4+ T cells were negatively isolated. The sequencing sample was made of CD8+ T cells from PBMCs. This clonotype was sampled from a human donor with multiple sclerosis.

CDR3 in amino acids: CASSLVAGTGYTF. The CDR3 bases are TGTGCCAGCAGTTTAGTGGCAGGGACCGGCTACACCTTC. This chain links TRBV12-3 or TRBV12-4 with TRBJ1-2; D is perhaps TRBD1 (5 bases). This CDR3 has 13 residues. V was shortened by 1 base and J by 8 bases, with 11 bases between the two germline ends.